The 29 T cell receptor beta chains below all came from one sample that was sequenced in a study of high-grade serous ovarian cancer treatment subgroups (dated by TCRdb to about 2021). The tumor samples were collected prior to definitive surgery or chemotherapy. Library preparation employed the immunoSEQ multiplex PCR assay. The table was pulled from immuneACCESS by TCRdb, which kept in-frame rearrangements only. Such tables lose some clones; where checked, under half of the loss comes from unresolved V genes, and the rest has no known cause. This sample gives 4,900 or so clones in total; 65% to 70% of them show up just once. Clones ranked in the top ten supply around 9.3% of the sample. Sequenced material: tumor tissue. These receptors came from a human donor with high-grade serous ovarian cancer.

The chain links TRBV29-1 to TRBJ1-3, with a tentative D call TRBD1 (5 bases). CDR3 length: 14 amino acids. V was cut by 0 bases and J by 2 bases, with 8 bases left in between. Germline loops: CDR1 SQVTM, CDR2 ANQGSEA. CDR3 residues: CSVEDGAAGNTIYF. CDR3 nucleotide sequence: TGCAGCGTTGAAGACGGGGCGGCTGGAAACACCATATATTTT.

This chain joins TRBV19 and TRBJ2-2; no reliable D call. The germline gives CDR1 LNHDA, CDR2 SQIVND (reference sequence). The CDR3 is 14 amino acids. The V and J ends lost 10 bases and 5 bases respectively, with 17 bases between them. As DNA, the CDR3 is TGTGCCACCAGTACGTGGCAGCAGACCGGGGAGCTGTTTTTT. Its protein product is CATSTWQQTGELFF.

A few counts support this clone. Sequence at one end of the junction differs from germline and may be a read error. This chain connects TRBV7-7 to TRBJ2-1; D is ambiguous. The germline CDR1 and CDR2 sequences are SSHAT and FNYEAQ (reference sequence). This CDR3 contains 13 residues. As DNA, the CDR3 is TGTGCTAGCAGCTTCATAGGGCACAATGAGCAGTTCTTC. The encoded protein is CASSFIGHNEQFF.

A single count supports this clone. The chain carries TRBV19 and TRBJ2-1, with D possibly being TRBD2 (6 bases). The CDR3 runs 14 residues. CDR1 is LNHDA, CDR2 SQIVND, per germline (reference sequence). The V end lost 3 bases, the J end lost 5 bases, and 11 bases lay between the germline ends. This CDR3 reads CASSIGLSNNEQFF. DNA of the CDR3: TGTGCCAGTAGTATCGGACTATCAAACAATGAGCAGTTCTTC.

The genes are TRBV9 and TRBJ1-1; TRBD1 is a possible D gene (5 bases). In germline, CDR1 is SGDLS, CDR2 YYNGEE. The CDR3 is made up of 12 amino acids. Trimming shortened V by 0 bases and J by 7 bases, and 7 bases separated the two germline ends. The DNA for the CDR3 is TGTGCCAGCAGCGTAGTCGGGGGTGAAGCTTTCTTT. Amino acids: CASSVVGGEAFF. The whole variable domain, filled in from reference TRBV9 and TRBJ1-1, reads DSGVTQTPKHLITATGQRVTLRCSPRSGDLSVYWYQQSLDQGLQFLIQYYNGEERAKGNILERFSAQQFPDLHSELNLSSLELGDSALYFCASSVVGGEAFFGQGTRLTVV.

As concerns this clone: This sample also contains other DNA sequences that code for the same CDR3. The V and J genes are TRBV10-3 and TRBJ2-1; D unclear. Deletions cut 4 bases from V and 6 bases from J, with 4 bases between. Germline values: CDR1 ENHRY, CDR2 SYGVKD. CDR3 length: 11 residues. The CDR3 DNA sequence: TGTGCCATCAGTGTAGGCAATGAGCAGTTCTTC. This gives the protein CAISVGNEQFF.

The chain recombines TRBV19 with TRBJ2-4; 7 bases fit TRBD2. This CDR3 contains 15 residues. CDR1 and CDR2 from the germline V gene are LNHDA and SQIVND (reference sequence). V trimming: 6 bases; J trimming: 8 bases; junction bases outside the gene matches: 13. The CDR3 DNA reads TGTGCCAGTAGGCGAGCGGGACCGTCGATGGACATTCAGTACTTC. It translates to CASRRAGPSMDIQYF.

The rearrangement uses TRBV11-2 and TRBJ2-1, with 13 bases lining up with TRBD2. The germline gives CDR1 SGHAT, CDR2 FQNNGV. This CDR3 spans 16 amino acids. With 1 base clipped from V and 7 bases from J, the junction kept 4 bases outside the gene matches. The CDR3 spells CASSLVLTSGGNEQFF. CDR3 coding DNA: TGTGCCAGCAGCTTAGTGTTGACTAGCGGGGGGAATGAGCAGTTCTTC.

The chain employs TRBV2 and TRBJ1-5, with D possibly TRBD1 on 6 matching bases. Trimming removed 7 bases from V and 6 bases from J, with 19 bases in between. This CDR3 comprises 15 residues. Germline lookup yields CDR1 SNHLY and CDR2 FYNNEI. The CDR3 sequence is CASIRDKGLAQPQHF. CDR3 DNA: TGTGCCAGCATTAGGGACAAAGGTTTGGCTCAGCCCCAGCATTTT.

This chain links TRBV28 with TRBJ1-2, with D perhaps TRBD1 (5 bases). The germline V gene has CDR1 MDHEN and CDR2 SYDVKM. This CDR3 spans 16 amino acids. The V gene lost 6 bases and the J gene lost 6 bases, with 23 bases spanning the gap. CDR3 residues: CASSQLGGVGKNGYTF. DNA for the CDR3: TGTGCCAGCAGCCAACTGGGGGGGGTCGGAAAAAATGGCTACACCTTC.

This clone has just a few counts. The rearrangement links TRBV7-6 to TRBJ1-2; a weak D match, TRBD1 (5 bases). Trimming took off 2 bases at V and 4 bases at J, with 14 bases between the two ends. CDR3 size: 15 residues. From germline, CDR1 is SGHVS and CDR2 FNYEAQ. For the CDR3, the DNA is TGTGCCAGCAGCTTATGGGGCCAGGGCACCTATGGCTACACCTTC. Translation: CASSLWGQGTYGYTF.

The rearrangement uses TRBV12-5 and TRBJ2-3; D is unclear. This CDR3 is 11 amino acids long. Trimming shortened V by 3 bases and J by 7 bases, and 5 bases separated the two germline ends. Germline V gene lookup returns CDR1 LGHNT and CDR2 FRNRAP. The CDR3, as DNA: TGTGCTAGTGGTTTTAGTTATACGCAGTATTTT. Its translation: CASGFSYTQYF.

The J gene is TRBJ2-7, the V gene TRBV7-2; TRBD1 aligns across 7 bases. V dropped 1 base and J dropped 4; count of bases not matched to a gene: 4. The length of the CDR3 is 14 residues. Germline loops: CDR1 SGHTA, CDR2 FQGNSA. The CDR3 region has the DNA TGTGCCAGCAGCTTAGGTGGGACAGCTTACGAGCAGTACTTC. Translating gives CASSLGGTAYEQYF.

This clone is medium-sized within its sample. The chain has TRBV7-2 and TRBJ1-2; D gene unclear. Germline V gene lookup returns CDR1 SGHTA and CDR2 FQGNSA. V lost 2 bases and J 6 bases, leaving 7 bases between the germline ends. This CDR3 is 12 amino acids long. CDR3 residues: CASSLRSDGYTF. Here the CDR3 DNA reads TGTGCCAGCAGCTTAAGGTCAGATGGCTACACCTTC.

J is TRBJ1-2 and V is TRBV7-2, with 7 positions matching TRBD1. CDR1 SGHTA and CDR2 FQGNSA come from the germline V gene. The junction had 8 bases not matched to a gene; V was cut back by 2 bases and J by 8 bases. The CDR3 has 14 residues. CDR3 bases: TGTGCCAGCAGCTTACCACTCGGACAGGCCGGCTACACCTTC. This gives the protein CASSLPLGQAGYTF.

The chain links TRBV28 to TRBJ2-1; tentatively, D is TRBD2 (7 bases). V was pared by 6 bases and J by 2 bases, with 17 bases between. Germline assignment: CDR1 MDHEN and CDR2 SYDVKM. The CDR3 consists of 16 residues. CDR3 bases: TGTGCCAGCAGCGCGATCGGGGGGCCGGCCTACAATGAGCAGTTCTTC. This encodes CASSAIGGPAYNEQFF.

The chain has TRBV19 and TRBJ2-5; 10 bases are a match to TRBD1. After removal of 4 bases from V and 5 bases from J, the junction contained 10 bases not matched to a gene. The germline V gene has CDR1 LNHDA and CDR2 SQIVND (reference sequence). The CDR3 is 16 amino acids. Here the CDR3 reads CASSTHRTGGFETQYF. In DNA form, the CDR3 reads TGTGCCAGTAGTACTCATCGGACAGGGGGTTTCGAGACCCAGTACTTC.

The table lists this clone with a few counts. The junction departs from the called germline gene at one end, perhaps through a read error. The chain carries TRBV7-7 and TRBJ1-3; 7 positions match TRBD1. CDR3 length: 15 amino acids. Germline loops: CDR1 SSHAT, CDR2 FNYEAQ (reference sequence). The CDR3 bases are TGTGCTAGCAGCCGGGACAGTTCCTCTGGAAACACCATATATTTT. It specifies CASSRDSSSGNTIYF.

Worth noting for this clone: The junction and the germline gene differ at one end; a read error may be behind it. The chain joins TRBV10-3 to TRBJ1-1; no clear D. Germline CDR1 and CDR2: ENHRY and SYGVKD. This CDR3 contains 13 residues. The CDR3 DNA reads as TGTGCCATCAGTAAGTCGGGGTTCACTGAAGCTTTCTTT. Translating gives CAISKSGFTEAFF.

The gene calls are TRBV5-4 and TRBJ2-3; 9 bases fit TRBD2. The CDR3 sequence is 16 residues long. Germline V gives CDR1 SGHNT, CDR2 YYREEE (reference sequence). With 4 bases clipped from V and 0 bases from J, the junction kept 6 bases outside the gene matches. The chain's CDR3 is CASSLLAGFSTDTQYF. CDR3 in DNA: TGTGCCAGCAGCCTGCTAGCGGGATTCAGCACAGATACGCAGTATTTT.

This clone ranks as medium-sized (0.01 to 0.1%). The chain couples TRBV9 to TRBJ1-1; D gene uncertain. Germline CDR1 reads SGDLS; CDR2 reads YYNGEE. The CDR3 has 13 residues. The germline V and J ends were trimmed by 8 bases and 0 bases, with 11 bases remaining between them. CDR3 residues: CARFYRLNTEAFF. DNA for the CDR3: TGTGCCAGATTTTACCGACTGAACACTGAAGCTTTCTTT.

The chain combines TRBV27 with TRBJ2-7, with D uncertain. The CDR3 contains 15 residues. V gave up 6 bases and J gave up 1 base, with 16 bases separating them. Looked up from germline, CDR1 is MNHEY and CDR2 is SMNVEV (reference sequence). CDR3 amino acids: CASSRLVPTSYEQYF. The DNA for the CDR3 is TGTGCCAGCAGCCGCCTGGTCCCAACATCCTACGAGCAGTACTTC.

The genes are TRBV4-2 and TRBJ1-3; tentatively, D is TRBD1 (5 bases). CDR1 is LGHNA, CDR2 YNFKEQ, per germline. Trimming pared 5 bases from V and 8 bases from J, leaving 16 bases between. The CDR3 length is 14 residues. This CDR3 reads CASSFLGGEDTIYF. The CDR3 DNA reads TGTGCCAGCAGCTTCCTGGGGGGGGAGGACACCATATATTTT.

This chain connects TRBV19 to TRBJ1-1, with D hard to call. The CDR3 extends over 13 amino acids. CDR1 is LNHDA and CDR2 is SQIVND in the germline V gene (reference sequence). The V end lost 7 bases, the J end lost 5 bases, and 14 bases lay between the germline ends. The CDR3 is CASTNRVGTEAFF. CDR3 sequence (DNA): TGTGCCAGTACTAATAGGGTAGGGACTGAAGCTTTCTTT. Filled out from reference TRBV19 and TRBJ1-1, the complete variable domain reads DGGITQSPKYLFRKEGQNVTLSCEQNLNHDAMYWYRQDPGQGLRLIYYSQIVNDFQKGDIAEGYSVSREKKESFPLTVTSAQKNPTAFYLCASTNRVGTEAFFGQGTRLTVV.

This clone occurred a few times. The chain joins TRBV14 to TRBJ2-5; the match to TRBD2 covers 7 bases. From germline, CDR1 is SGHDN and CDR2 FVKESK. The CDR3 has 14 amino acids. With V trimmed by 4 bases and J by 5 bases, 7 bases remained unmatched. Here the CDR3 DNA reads TGTGCCAGCAGCCCCGGACTAGGGTGGGAGACCCAGTACTTC. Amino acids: CASSPGLGWETQYF.

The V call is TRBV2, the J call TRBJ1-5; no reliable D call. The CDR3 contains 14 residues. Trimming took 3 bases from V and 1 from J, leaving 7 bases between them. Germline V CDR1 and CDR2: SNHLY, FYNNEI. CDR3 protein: CASSDRVSNQPQHF. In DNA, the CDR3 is TGTGCCAGCAGTGATCGAGTCAGCAATCAGCCCCAGCATTTT.

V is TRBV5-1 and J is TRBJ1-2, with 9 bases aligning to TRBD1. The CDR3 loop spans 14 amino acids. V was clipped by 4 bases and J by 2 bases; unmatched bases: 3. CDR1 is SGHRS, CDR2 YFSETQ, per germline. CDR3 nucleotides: TGCGCCAGCAGCATGGGGACAGGGAACTATGGCTACACCTTC. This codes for CASSMGTGNYGYTF.

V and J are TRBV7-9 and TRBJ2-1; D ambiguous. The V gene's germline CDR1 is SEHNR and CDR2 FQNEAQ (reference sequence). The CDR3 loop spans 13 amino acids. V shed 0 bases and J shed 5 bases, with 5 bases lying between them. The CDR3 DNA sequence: TGTGCCAGCAGCTTAGCCCGGGACAATGAGCAGTTCTTC. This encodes CASSLARDNEQFF.

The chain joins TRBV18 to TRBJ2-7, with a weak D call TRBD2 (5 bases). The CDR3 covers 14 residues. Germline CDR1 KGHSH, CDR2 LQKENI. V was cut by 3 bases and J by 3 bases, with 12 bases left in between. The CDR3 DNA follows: TGTGCCAGCTCACCGAGGAATGAGGGCTACGAGCAGTACTTC. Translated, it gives CASSPRNEGYEQYF. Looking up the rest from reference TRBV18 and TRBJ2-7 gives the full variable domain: NAGVMQNPRHLVRRRGQEARLRCSPMKGHSHVYWYRQLPEEGLKFMVYLQKENIIDESGMPKERFSAEFPKEGPSILRIQQVVRGDSAAYFCASSPRNEGYEQYFGPGTRLTVT.